The entry below gives a single TCR beta chain sequence along with its context. As yet, its antigen is unknown. Sequenced by immunoSEQ multiplex PCR; TCRdb stores in-frame clones only, minus some. The table lists about 34,000 clones, over 95% of them singletons, with 0.15% to 0.2% in the top ten. This sample is drawn from a study of circulating and synovial CD4+ cells in juvenile arthritis. Regarding the study as a whole: Bulk blood CD4 samples held at least an order of magnitude more or fewer genomes than CPL. Diversity here was lower than in bulk blood CD4 cells. These blood cells shared more CDR3 sequences with synovium than bulk blood.

Trimming removed 4 bases from V and 2 bases from J; junction bases left unmatched: 3. In germline, CDR1 is SGHNT, CDR2 YYREEE (reference sequence). The CDR3 has 14 residues. The sequenced sample consisted of CD4+ T cells from blood. The origin of this receptor is a human donor with juvenile idiopathic arthritis. The chain is built from TRBV5-4 and TRBJ2-7; TRBD1 matches at 10 bases. The CDR3 DNA reads as TGTGCCAGCAGCATCGGGACAGGGGCCTACGAGCAGTACTTC. This translates into CASSIGTGAYEQYF.